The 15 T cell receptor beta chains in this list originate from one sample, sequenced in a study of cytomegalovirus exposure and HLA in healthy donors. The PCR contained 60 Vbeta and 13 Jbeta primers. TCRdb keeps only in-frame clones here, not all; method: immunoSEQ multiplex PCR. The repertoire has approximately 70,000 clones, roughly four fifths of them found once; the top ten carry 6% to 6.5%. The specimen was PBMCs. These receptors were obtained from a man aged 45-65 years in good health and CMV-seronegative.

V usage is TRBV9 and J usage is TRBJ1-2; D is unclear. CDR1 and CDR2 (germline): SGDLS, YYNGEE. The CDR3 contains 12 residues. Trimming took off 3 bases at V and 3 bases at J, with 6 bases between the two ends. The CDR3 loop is CASSAQDYGYTF. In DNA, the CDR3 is TGTGCCAGCAGCGCCCAGGACTATGGCTACACCTTC.

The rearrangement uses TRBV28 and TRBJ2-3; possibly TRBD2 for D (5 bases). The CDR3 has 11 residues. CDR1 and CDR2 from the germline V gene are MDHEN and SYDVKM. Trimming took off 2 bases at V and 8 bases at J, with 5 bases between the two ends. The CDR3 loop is CASSLRGTQYF. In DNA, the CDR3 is TGTGCCAGCAGTTTACGGGGTACGCAGTATTTT.

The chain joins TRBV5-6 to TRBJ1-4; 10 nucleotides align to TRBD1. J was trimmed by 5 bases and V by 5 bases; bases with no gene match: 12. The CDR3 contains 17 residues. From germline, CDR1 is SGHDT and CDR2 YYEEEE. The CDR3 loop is CASSYRQGAQLNEKLFF. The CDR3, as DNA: TGTGCCAGCAGTTATCGACAGGGGGCGCAACTGAATGAAAAACTGTTTTTT.

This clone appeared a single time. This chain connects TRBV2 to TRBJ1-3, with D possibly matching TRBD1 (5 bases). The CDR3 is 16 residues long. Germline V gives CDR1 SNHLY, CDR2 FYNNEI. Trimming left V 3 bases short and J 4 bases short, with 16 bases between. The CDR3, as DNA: TGTGCCAGCAGTGAGGGGGGGACCCCCTCAGGAAACACCATATATTTT. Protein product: CASSEGGTPSGNTIYF. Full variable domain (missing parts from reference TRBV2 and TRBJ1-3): EPEVTQTPSHQVTQMGQEVILRCVPISNHLYFYWYRQILGQKVEFLVSFYNNEISEKSEIFDDQFSVERPDGSNFTLKIRSTKLEDSAMYFCASSEGGTPSGNTIYFGEGSWLTVV.

The CDR3, as DNA: TGTGCCAGCAGCTTAGAGGCGGGAAGTCAGCCCCAGCATTTT. This codes for CASSLEAGSQPQHF. The rearrangement uses TRBV7-9 and TRBJ1-5, with D uncertain. With 1 base removed from V and 6 bases from J, the gap between germline ends came to 10 bases. Germline lookup yields CDR1 SEHNR and CDR2 FQNEAQ (reference sequence). The CDR3 extends over 14 amino acids.

CDR3 coding DNA: TGTGCCTGGAGTACAAAGAGAAACACCATATATTTT. Its translation is CAWSTKRNTIYF. The V and J genes are TRBV30 and TRBJ1-3; no clear D gene. The CDR3 contains 12 residues. V lost 2 bases and J 5 bases, leaving 7 bases between the germline ends. Per the germline V gene, CDR1 is GTSNPN and CDR2 is SVGIG (reference sequence).

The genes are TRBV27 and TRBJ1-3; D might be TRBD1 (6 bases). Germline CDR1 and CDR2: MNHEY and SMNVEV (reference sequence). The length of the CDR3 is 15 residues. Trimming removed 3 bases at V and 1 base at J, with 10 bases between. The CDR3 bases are TGTGCCAGCAGTTTGGGCAGGGGATCTGGAAACACCATATATTTT. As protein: CASSLGRGSGNTIYF.

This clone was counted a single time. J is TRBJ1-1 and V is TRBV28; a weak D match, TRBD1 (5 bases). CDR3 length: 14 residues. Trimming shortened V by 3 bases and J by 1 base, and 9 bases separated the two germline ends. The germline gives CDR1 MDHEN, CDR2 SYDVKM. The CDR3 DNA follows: TGTGCCAGCAGTTTGGGGGGAGGGAACACTGAAGCTTTCTTT. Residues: CASSLGGGNTEAFF.

CDR3 sequence: CASSLVLAGSYNEQFF. The CDR3 DNA reads TGCGCCAGCAGCTTGGTTCTAGCCGGGTCCTACAATGAGCAGTTCTTC. This chain joins TRBV5-1 and TRBJ2-1; D is perhaps TRBD2 (5 bases). Per germline, CDR1 SGHRS and CDR2 YFSETQ. CDR3 size: 16 residues. Trimming stripped 0 bases from V and 1 base from J, with 11 bases between.

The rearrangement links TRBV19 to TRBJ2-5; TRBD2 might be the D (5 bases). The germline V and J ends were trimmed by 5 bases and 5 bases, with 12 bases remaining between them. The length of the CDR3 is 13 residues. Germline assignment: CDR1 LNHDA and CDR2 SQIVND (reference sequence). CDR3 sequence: CASSRGQTETQYF. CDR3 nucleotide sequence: TGTGCCAGTAGTCGAGGGCAGACGGAGACCCAGTACTTC.

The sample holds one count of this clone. CDR3 sequence (DNA): TGTGCCAGCAGCTACAGGGGGATCATGAACACTGAAGCTTTCTTT. Translated: CASSYRGIMNTEAFF. V usage is TRBV11-1 and J usage is TRBJ1-1; 8 bases are a match to TRBD1. The CDR3 runs to 15 residues. The V and J ends lost 4 bases and 0 bases, in that order; junction bases with no gene match: 4. The germline CDR1 and CDR2 sequences are SGHAT and FQDESV (reference sequence).

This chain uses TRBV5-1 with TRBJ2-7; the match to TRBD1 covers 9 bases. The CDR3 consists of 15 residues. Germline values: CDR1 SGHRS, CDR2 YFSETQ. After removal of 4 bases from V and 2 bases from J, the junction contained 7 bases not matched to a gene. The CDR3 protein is CASSQRQGGPYEQYF. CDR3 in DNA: TGCGCCAGCAGCCAACGACAGGGGGGCCCCTACGAGCAGTACTTC.

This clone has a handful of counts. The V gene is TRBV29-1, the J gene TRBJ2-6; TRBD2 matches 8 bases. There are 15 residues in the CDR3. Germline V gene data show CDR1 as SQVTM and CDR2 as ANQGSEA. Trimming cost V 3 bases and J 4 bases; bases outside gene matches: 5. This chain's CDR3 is CSVEERGKGANVLTF. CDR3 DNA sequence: TGCAGCGTTGAGGAGCGGGGGAAAGGGGCCAACGTCCTGACTTTC.

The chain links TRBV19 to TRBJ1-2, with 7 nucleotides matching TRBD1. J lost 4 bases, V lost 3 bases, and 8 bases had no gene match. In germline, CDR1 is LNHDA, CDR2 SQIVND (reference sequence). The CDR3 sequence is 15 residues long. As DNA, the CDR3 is TGTGCCAGTAGTATGGAGAACAGGGGAATCTATGGCTACACCTTC. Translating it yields CASSMENRGIYGYTF. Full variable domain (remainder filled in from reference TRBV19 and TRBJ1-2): DGGITQSPKYLFRKEGQNVTLSCEQNLNHDAMYWYRQDPGQGLRLIYYSQIVNDFQKGDIAEGYSVSREKKESFPLTVTSAQKNPTAFYLCASSMENRGIYGYTFGSGTRLTVV.

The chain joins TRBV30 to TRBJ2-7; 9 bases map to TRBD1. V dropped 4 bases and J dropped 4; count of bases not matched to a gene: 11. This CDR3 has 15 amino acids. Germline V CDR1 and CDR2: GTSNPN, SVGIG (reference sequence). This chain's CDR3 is CAWTHKGQGSYEQYF. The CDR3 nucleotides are TGTGCCTGGACTCACAAGGGACAGGGATCGTACGAGCAGTACTTC.